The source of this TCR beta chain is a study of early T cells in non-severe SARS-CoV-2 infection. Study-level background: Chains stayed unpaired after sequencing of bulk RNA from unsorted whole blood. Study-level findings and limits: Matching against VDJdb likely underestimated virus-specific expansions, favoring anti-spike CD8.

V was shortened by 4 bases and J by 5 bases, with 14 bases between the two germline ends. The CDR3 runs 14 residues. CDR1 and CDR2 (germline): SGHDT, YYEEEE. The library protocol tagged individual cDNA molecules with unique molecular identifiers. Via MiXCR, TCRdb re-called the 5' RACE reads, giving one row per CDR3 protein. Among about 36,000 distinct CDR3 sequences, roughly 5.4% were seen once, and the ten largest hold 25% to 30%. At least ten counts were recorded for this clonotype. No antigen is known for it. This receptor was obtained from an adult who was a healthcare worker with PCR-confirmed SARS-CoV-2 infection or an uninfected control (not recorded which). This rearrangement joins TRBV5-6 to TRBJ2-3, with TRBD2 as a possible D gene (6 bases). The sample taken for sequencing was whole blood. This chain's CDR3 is CASSPGPGGDTQYF. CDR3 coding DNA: TGTGCCAGCAGCCCGGGGCCCGGGGGAGATACGCAGTATTTT.